These T cell receptor beta chains were read from a single sample in a study of blood T cell repertoires in COVID-19. Libraries were prepared by immunoSEQ multiplex PCR; TCRdb keeps only in-frame clonotypes and omits some of them. This sample has around 180,000 clones, with around 83% found just once. Sequenced: peripheral blood. The receptors were gathered from a human donor in a cohort sampled during active COVID-19. Each CDR3 is given with its conserved first and last residue.

CDR3	V	J
CASSLSRDYGYTF	TRBV12-3/TRBV12-4	TRBJ1-2
CASSPGYYGYTF	TRBV5-5	TRBJ1-2
CASRQGAGEAFF	TRBV25-1	TRBJ1-1
CASSPSGGPNGELFF	TRBV27	TRBJ2-2
CASSLNRGLTYGYTF	TRBV18	TRBJ1-2
CASSPPRAEAFF	TRBV6-2/TRBV6-3	TRBJ1-1
CASSQVGDSSYEQYF	TRBV4-3	TRBJ2-7
CARAPRTDTQYF	TRBV28	TRBJ2-3
CASSQENPAWGNTIYF	TRBV4-3	TRBJ1-3
CASPGADTTNEKLFF	TRBV5-8	TRBJ1-4
CASSQDPGSYEQYF	TRBV7-7	TRBJ2-7
CASRGDRGGREKLFF	TRBV6-5	TRBJ1-4
CASSLGDRMNEKLFF	TRBV11-2	TRBJ1-4
CASSIAVQAFSRANEKLFF	TRBV19	TRBJ1-4
CASSPNPTGVSGNTIYF	TRBV18	TRBJ1-3
CASSYGGTGANVLTF	TRBV7-2	TRBJ2-6
CASSVGELAREQYF	TRBV9	TRBJ2-7
CASSPQIAGGNVETQYF	TRBV9	TRBJ2-5
CASSRESSYEQYF	TRBV5-4	TRBJ2-7
CASSEGPGNTEAFF	TRBV6-1	TRBJ1-1
CASSQPVAGANTGELFF	TRBV14	TRBJ2-2
CASSLTGDLTGELFF	TRBV27	TRBJ2-2
CASSADRGFSGNTIYF	TRBV18	TRBJ1-3
CASSSSGGYEQYF	TRBV11-3	TRBJ2-7
CASSATGREQYF	TRBV19	TRBJ2-7
CASSLGTNRQETQYF	TRBV7-7	TRBJ2-5
CASSFGTSGLTDTQYF	TRBV7-9	TRBJ2-3
CASSEGGFNQPQHF	TRBV9	TRBJ1-5
CSASSRLAAYNEQFF	TRBV20-1	TRBJ2-1
CASSEGQVYEQYF	TRBV5-1	TRBJ2-7
CASSDAGQTDTQYF	TRBV6-4	TRBJ2-3
CASTPLDRGNEKLFF	TRBV28	TRBJ1-4
CASSHAQGKVTEAFF	TRBV3-1/TRBV3-2	TRBJ1-1
CASSRSSDLRTYEQYF	TRBV4-2	TRBJ2-7
CASSGGQYSNQPQHF	TRBV5-6	TRBJ1-5
CASALTSGNYEQFF	TRBV5-1	TRBJ2-1
CASSEAGANQPQHF	TRBV2	TRBJ1-5
CASSVRRDRGPTGELFF	TRBV9	TRBJ2-2
CASSLEGGLAGLQETQYF	TRBV11-2	TRBJ2-5
CASSLDPTNRAEQYF	TRBV11-3	TRBJ2-7
CASSEPGQGKYEQYF	TRBV6-2/TRBV6-3	TRBJ2-7
CASSLEQGNYGYTF	TRBV7-9	TRBJ1-2
CASSLISASSYNEQFF	TRBV27	TRBJ2-1
CASSQLTDSYNEQFF	TRBV3-1/TRBV3-2	TRBJ2-1
CASLAPGSSYEQYF	TRBV7-6	TRBJ2-7
CASRGEETQYF	TRBV2	TRBJ2-5
CASSQDWRGLLGDTQYF	TRBV4-3	TRBJ2-3
CASSPTGGASTDTQYF	TRBV7-9	TRBJ2-3
CASSETGAEKLFF	TRBV5-4	TRBJ1-4
CATSYRGTSFNEQFF	TRBV24-1	TRBJ2-1
CASSSAVASGNIQYF	TRBV7-9	TRBJ2-4
CASSPPRSPLQTYEQYF	TRBV18	TRBJ2-7
CASRISQGWTGELFF	TRBV7-8	TRBJ2-2
CASSRLLGTEQFF	TRBV5-1	TRBJ2-1
CASSPSGTGMKETQYF	TRBV4-2	TRBJ2-5
CASSPGGAYGYTF	TRBV6-6	TRBJ1-2
CASSDSGLAVDQETQYF	TRBV5-6	TRBJ2-5
CASSTRQGGTSLSGANVLTF	TRBV19	TRBJ2-6
CASSSQGAGEETQYF	TRBV4-3	TRBJ2-5
CASSQDRANNSPLHF	TRBV4-3	TRBJ1-6